The 26 T cell receptor beta chains reported below all come from one sample, sequenced in a study of blood T cell repertoires in COVID-19. The table came from immunoSEQ multiplex PCR; TCRdb's copy has only in-frame clones and leaves some out. The profile shows some 270,000 clones, about 89% of them singletons. The sample taken for sequencing was PBMCs or T cells enriched from blood (not recorded which). These receptors all stem from a woman in her thirties or forties who had recovered from COVID-19.

The chain uses TRBV19 and TRBJ1-2; 9 nucleotides line up with TRBD1. The CDR3 sequence is 15 residues long. Germline assignment: CDR1 LNHDA and CDR2 SQIVND (reference sequence). Trimming cost V 3 bases and J 7 bases; bases outside gene matches: 9. This CDR3 reads CASSILGTGRGGYTF. The CDR3, as DNA: TGTGCCAGTAGTATCCTCGGGACAGGGAGGGGTGGCTACACCTTC.

This clone was seen just once. The V and J genes are TRBV5-6 and TRBJ1-1, with 10 bases that match TRBD1. Germline V CDR1 and CDR2: SGHDT, YYEEEE. V gave up 1 base and J gave up 8 bases; unmatched junction bases: 8. The CDR3 loop spans 15 amino acids. The CDR3 here is CASSLYGTGDREAFF. The DNA for the CDR3 is TGTGCCAGCAGCTTGTACGGGACAGGGGATAGGGAAGCTTTCTTT.

This chain links TRBV5-1 with TRBJ2-1; D perhaps matches TRBD2 (5 bases). CDR1 SGHRS and CDR2 YFSETQ come from the germline V gene. The CDR3 covers 12 residues. V lost 5 bases and J lost 8, with 11 bases in between. For the CDR3, the DNA is TGCGCCAGCAGTAAAAACGGGGATGAGCAGTTCTTC. The encoded protein is CASSKNGDEQFF.

The chain links TRBV5-1 to TRBJ2-7; 14 bases map to TRBD2. This CDR3 contains 14 residues. Trimming cost V 4 bases and J 7 bases; bases outside gene matches: 4. Germline assignment: CDR1 SGHRS and CDR2 YFSETQ. The CDR3 reads CASSVTSGRGEQYF. DNA for the CDR3: TGCGCCAGCAGCGTGACTAGCGGGAGGGGGGAGCAGTACTTC.

The chain employs TRBV29-1 and TRBJ2-7, with D possibly matching TRBD1 (6 bases). The V end lost 7 bases, the J end lost 4 bases, and 11 bases lay between the germline ends. The CDR3 spans 11 residues. Germline values: CDR1 SQVTM, CDR2 ANQGSEA. The CDR3 DNA sequence: TGCAGCGGGATAGGGGGATACGAGCAGTACTTC. Translating gives CSGIGGYEQYF.

The chain carries TRBV2 and TRBJ1-2; D unresolved. The CDR3 extends over 16 amino acids. V lost 4 bases and J 5 bases, leaving 20 bases between the germline ends. In germline, CDR1 is SNHLY, CDR2 FYNNEI. CDR3 sequence (DNA): TGTGCCAGCAGTGGGGCCCTTGGGCAGGCATTTTATGGCTACACCTTC. Encoded protein: CASSGALGQAFYGYTF.

J is TRBJ2-1 and V is TRBV10-3; 11 nucleotides align to TRBD1. This CDR3 is 16 amino acids long. CDR1 ENHRY and CDR2 SYGVKD come from the germline V gene. V was clipped by 0 bases and J by 5 bases; unmatched bases: 3. The CDR3 sequence is CAISESGQGAHNEQFF. The CDR3, as DNA: TGTGCCATCAGTGAGTCAGGACAGGGGGCCCACAATGAGCAGTTCTTC.

This chain connects TRBV10-2 to TRBJ2-1, with TRBD2 matching 9 bases. J was trimmed by 7 bases and V by 7 bases; bases with no gene match: 23. This CDR3 has 19 residues. CDR1 WSHSY and CDR2 SAAADI come from the germline V gene. CDR3 amino acids: CASTPSGTAILPRGNEQFF. In nucleotides, the CDR3 is TGCGCCAGCACACCTAGCGGGACGGCAATACTTCCCAGGGGAAATGAGCAGTTCTTC.

CDR3 in amino acids: CASSARQSLSGNTIYF. The CDR3 bases are TGTGCCAGCAGCGCTCGACAGAGCCTAAGTGGAAACACCATATATTTT. The chain is built from TRBV9 and TRBJ1-3; weak D call: TRBD1 (5 bases). This CDR3 contains 16 residues. Trimming stripped 3 bases from V and 3 bases from J, with 16 bases between. Germline V lookup: CDR1 SGDLS, CDR2 YYNGEE.

The chain links TRBV29-1 to TRBJ1-1, with 8 bases aligning to TRBD1. This CDR3 has 13 residues. V shed 3 bases and J 5 bases; nucleotides not matched to a gene: 5. Germline assignment: CDR1 SQVTM and CDR2 ANQGSEA. CDR3 in DNA: TGCAGCGTTGACCGGACAGGGTGGACTGAAGCTTTCTTT. Protein sequence: CSVDRTGWTEAFF.

The chain is built from TRBV27 and TRBJ1-2; 7 bases fit TRBD1. The CDR3 has 13 residues. The V and J ends lost 2 bases and 8 bases, in that order; junction bases with no gene match: 5. Germline V gene sequence: CDR1 MNHEY, CDR2 SMNVEV (reference sequence). The CDR3 bases are TGTGCCAGCAGTTTAAGGGGGCTGGTAGGCTACACCTTC. It codes for CASSLRGLVGYTF.

J is TRBJ2-7 and V is TRBV30; 8 bases agree with TRBD1. With 3 bases clipped from V and 1 base from J, the junction kept 5 bases outside the gene matches. This CDR3 comprises 14 residues. The germline gives CDR1 GTSNPN, CDR2 SVGIG (reference sequence). The CDR3 region is CAWRPGTGSYEQYF. CDR3 nucleotides: TGTGCCTGGAGGCCCGGGACAGGTTCCTACGAGCAGTACTTC.

Only one count was recorded for this clone. DNA for the CDR3: TGTGCCAGCAGCCAAGATGGGGCTAGCGGGACAGATACGCAGTATTTT. Protein: CASSQDGASGTDTQYF. The V and J genes are TRBV3-1 (or the pseudogene TRBV3-2) and TRBJ2-3; 8 bases are shared with TRBD2. The CDR3 consists of 16 residues. Germline V gives CDR1 LGHDT, CDR2 YNNKEL (reference sequence). J lost 3 bases, V lost 0 bases, and 5 bases had no gene match.

The rearrangement joins TRBV6-4 to TRBJ2-3; 12 positions agree with TRBD2. Germline V CDR1 and CDR2: MRHNA, SNTAGT. The ends lost 5 bases at V and 0 bases at J; junction bases unmatched: 6. This CDR3 region has 17 residues. Here the CDR3 DNA reads TGTGCCAGCAGTCCCGGACTAGCGGGAACTAGCACAGATACGCAGTATTTT. It codes for CASSPGLAGTSTDTQYF.

The chain combines TRBV19 with TRBJ2-1, with D tentatively TRBD2 (6 bases). The CDR3 spans 14 residues. With 1 base removed from V and 3 bases from J, the gap between germline ends came to 7 bases. Germline CDR1 is LNHDA and CDR2 is SQIVND (reference sequence). CDR3 in DNA: TGTGCCAGTAGTATAGTCGGGAGCTACAATGAGCAGTTCTTC. It translates to CASSIVGSYNEQFF.

The chain is built from TRBV4-2 and TRBJ1-1; no firm D call. This CDR3 has 14 residues. Germline lookup yields CDR1 LGHNA and CDR2 YNFKEQ. Trimming shortened V by 1 base and J by 1 base, and 7 bases separated the two germline ends. In DNA form, the CDR3 reads TGTGCCAGCAGCCAAGCTTCAGAGAACACTGAAGCTTTCTTT. This sequence encodes CASSQASENTEAFF.

The CDR3 loop reads CASPRRDEETQYF. The CDR3, as DNA: TGCGCCAGCCCGAGGAGGGACGAAGAGACCCAGTACTTC. The gene calls are TRBV23-1 and TRBJ2-5, with D possibly TRBD2 on 6 matching bases. TRBV23-1 is an open reading frame, and its role is uncertain. CDR3 length: 13 amino acids. V lost 8 bases and J 3 bases, leaving 13 bases between the germline ends.

The chain employs TRBV28 and TRBJ1-3, with a tentative D call TRBD1 (5 bases). The CDR3 totals 15 residues. V dropped 6 bases and J dropped 0 bases, with 12 bases sitting between them. CDR1 is MDHEN, CDR2 SYDVKM, per germline. The CDR3 protein is CASSPPGLSGNTIYF. As DNA, the CDR3 is TGTGCCAGCAGCCCCCCAGGGCTCTCTGGAAACACCATATATTTT.

The chain recombines TRBV7-3 with TRBJ1-1, with D unclear. From germline, CDR1 is SGHTA and CDR2 FQGTGA. Between the trimmed V and J ends, which lost 5 bases and 13 bases, there was a span of 17 bases. This CDR3 region has 12 residues. The CDR3 nucleotides are TGTGCCAGCAGCCTGGGTAGTGGTCCGGGTTTCTTT. It encodes CASSLGSGPGFF.

About this clone: Other DNA sequences in this sample translate to the same CDR3. The CDR3 loop reads CSASGDRGYEQYF. The CDR3 DNA follows: TGCAGTGCTAGTGGGGACAGAGGCTACGAGCAGTACTTC. The chain couples TRBV20-1 to TRBJ2-7; 7 positions match TRBD1. V lost 3 bases to trimming and J lost 3 bases; unmatched junction nucleotides: 5. Looked up from germline, CDR1 is DFQATT and CDR2 is SNEGSKA (reference sequence). The CDR3 is 13 amino acids.

J is TRBJ2-7 and V is TRBV2, with a possible D match to TRBD1 (5 bases). Germline CDR1 SNHLY, CDR2 FYNNEI. V lost 8 bases, J lost 2 bases, and 16 bases lay in between. There are 14 residues in the CDR3. CDR3 protein: CASQLQTETYEQYF. The DNA for the CDR3 is TGTGCCAGCCAACTCCAGACAGAGACCTACGAGCAGTACTTC.

This chain uses TRBV3-1 (or the pseudogene TRBV3-2) with TRBJ2-7, with 7 bases aligning to TRBD2. V lost 3 bases to trimming and J lost 7 bases; unmatched junction nucleotides: 9. Germline-derived CDR1 and CDR2 are LGHDT and YNNKEL (reference sequence). The length of the CDR3 is 14 residues. CDR3 sequence reads: CASSQGLYTTEQYF. For the CDR3, the DNA is TGTGCCAGCAGCCAGGGACTATATACTACGGAGCAGTACTTC.

The chain combines TRBV12-5 with TRBJ2-6; D unclear. This CDR3 is 16 amino acids long. Germline V gene sequence: CDR1 LGHNT, CDR2 FRNRAP. Trimming shortened V by 7 bases and J by 1 base, and 14 bases separated the two germline ends. This CDR3 reads CASAPPWLSGANVLTF. The CDR3 nucleotides read TGTGCTAGTGCCCCACCATGGCTTTCTGGGGCCAACGTCCTGACTTTC.

V and J are TRBV5-4 and TRBJ2-3; TRBD2 might be the D (6 bases). The germline CDR1 and CDR2 sequences are SGHNT and YYREEE (reference sequence). This CDR3 spans 16 amino acids. The ends were cut back, 3 bases at V and 2 bases at J, with 16 bases in the middle. CDR3 sequence reads: CASSYRSGDYTDTQYF. CDR3 nucleotides: TGTGCCAGCAGCTATCGATCGGGGGATTACACAGATACGCAGTATTTT.

Only one count was recorded for this clone. The chain joins TRBV6-5 to TRBJ2-3; D is unresolved. The CDR3 spans 12 residues. The V gene lost 10 bases and the J gene lost 4 bases, with 12 bases spanning the gap. Germline V gives CDR1 MNHEY, CDR2 SVGAGI. CDR3: CATRGAADTQYF. CDR3 nucleotide sequence: TGTGCCACCCGAGGAGCCGCAGATACGCAGTATTTT.

The CDR3 sequence is CAISELAEQYF. The CDR3 nucleotides read TGTGCCATCAGTGAACTAGCGGAGCAGTACTTC. The rearrangement links TRBV10-3 to TRBJ2-7, with 7 nucleotides matching TRBD2. This CDR3 region has 11 residues. J was trimmed by 7 bases and V by 3 bases; bases with no gene match: 0. Germline CDR1 and CDR2: ENHRY and SYGVKD.